Presented here are 21 T cell receptor beta chains from one specimen sequenced in a study of T cells expressing NK-cell markers. TCRdb re-called the 5' RACE reads, yielding one record per CDR3 amino acid sequence without DNA. Its table records approximately 550,000 distinct CDR3 sequences. Source material: blood T cells: a sorted CD56 or NKG2C T cell subset, CD4+ or CD8+ T cells, or bulk PBMC T cells (not recorded which). These receptors came from a man younger than 30 in good health.

The genes are TRBV7-9 and TRBJ1-1; TCRdb proposes TRBD1, but this gene call is untestable without DNA. This CDR3 contains 14 residues. CDR1 and CDR2 from the germline V gene are SEHNR and FQNEAQ (reference sequence). This chain's CDR3 is CASSFPGKNTEAFF. The variable domain in full, completed from reference TRBV7-9 and TRBJ1-1, reads DTGVSQNPRHKITKRGQNVTFRCDPISEHNRLYWYRQTLGQGPEFLTYFQNEAQLEKSRLLSDRFSAERPKGSFSTLEIQRTEQGDSAMYLCASSFPGKNTEAFFGQGTRLTVV.

The rearrangement uses TRBV29-1 and TRBJ2-1; TCRdb picks TRBD2, but there is no DNA to check that call. The CDR3 extends over 14 amino acids. Germline loops: CDR1 SQVTM, CDR2 ANQGSEA. The CDR3 protein is CSVAHGTSRDEQFF.

The genes are TRBV20-1 and TRBJ2-5; the TCRdb call, TRBD2, lacks DNA for checking. Germline loops: CDR1 DFQATT, CDR2 SNEGSKA (reference sequence). CDR3 size: 13 residues. CDR3 sequence reads: CSAAGTSAETQYF.

CDR3 amino acids: CATSLVVGSNQPQHF. This chain links TRBV15 with TRBJ1-5. This CDR3 has 15 amino acids. The germline V gene has CDR1 LNHNV and CDR2 YYDKDF (reference sequence).

V is TRBV29-1 and J is TRBJ2-1. The germline gives CDR1 SQVTM, CDR2 ANQGSEA. The length of the CDR3 is 12 residues. This chain's CDR3 is CSVEEEVASQFF.

The chain has TRBV4-3 and TRBJ1-1. Germline-derived CDR1 and CDR2 are LGHNA and YSLEER. The CDR3 is 14 amino acids. CDR3 sequence reads: CASSQDSQNTEAFF.

CDR3 sequence: CASSPDLGLAGTDTQYF. The chain couples TRBV7-9 to TRBJ2-3; the D call of TRBD2 rests on TCRdb alone, since no DNA is present to check it. CDR1 and CDR2 from the germline V gene are SEHNR and FQNEAQ (reference sequence). The CDR3 has 17 residues.

This rearrangement joins TRBV6-1 to TRBJ1-3; TCRdb lists TRBD1, though no DNA is available to test this call. The CDR3 totals 12 residues. Looked up from germline, CDR1 is MNHNS and CDR2 is SASEGT. The CDR3 spells CASSSWGDTIYF.

J is TRBJ2-5 and V is TRBV7-9; TCRdb's assignment of TRBD2 cannot be checked, as there is no DNA. Germline loops: CDR1 SEHNR, CDR2 FQNEAQ (reference sequence). The CDR3 covers 16 residues. The CDR3 protein is CASAIWAQLDQETQYF.

The chain joins TRBV11-2 to TRBJ1-1; TCRdb designates TRBD1, a call that cannot be tested without DNA. From germline, CDR1 is SGHAT and CDR2 FQNNGV. This CDR3 spans 13 amino acids. The chain's CDR3 is CASSWDGTTEAFF. The full variable domain, completed using reference TRBV11-2 and TRBJ1-1, is EAGVAQSPRYKIIEKRQSVAFWCNPISGHATLYWYQQILGQGPKLLIQFQNNGVVDDSQLPKDRFSAERLKGVDSTLKIQPAKLEDSAVYLCASSWDGTTEAFFGQGTRLTVV.

J is TRBJ2-1 and V is TRBV20-1. The CDR3 contains 13 residues. Per germline, CDR1 DFQATT and CDR2 SNEGSKA (reference sequence). CDR3 in amino acids: CSARDFPTVEQFF.

J is TRBJ2-5 and V is TRBV5-4. The CDR3 is made up of 17 amino acids. Germline V gene data show CDR1 as SGHNT and CDR2 as YYREEE (reference sequence). This CDR3 reads CASSLERGLSSRETQYF.

V and J are TRBV7-8 and TRBJ2-2; TCRdb's assignment of TRBD1 cannot be checked, as there is no DNA. CDR1 and CDR2 (germline): SGHVS, FQNEAQ. CDR3 length: 16 residues. CDR3 region: CASSTRTGGDTGELFF.

The chain carries TRBV7-6 and TRBJ2-2; the D call of TRBD1 rests on TCRdb alone, since no DNA is present to check it. Germline assignment: CDR1 SGHVS and CDR2 FNYEAQ. The CDR3 loop spans 14 amino acids. The CDR3 reads CASSPGFSTGELFF.

The chain has TRBV24-1 and TRBJ2-7. The length of the CDR3 is 13 residues. CDR1 is KGHDR, CDR2 SFDVKD, per germline. CDR3 protein: CATSDLTDPEQYF.

The genes are TRBV6-2 or TRBV6-3 and TRBJ2-7. The CDR3 extends over 11 amino acids. The germline gives CDR1 MNHEY, CDR2 SVGEGT. This CDR3 reads CASDRGYEQYF.

The rearrangement uses TRBV6-9 and TRBJ2-5; TCRdb picks TRBD1, but there is no DNA to check that call. This CDR3 contains 16 residues. The germline gives CDR1 MNHGY, CDR2 SVAAGI. The CDR3 sequence: CASSYYSGTGRETQYF.

This rearrangement joins TRBV5-1 to TRBJ2-3; checking the TCRdb D call of TRBD1 is not possible without DNA. Germline CDR1 is SGHRS and CDR2 is YFSETQ. This CDR3 spans 16 amino acids. CDR3 in amino acids: CASSFGLQARTDTQYF. The variable domain in full, completed from reference TRBV5-1 and TRBJ2-3, reads KAGVTQTPRYLIKTRGQQVTLSCSPISGHRSVSWYQQTPGQGLQFLFEYFSETQRNKGNFPGRFSGRQFSNSRSEMNVSTLELGDSALYLCASSFGLQARTDTQYFGPGTRLTVL.

This rearrangement joins TRBV29-1 to TRBJ2-1; TCRdb lists TRBD2, though no DNA is available to test this call. CDR1 SQVTM and CDR2 ANQGSEA come from the germline V gene. This CDR3 has 15 residues. CDR3 sequence: CSVPAGLARYNEQFF.

V and J are TRBV30 and TRBJ2-1. The CDR3 has 14 amino acids. The germline gives CDR1 GTSNPN, CDR2 SVGIG (reference sequence). CDR3: CAWHGLNVMDEQFF. Supplemented by reference TRBV30 and TRBJ2-1, the full variable domain reads SQTIHQWPATLVQPVGSPLSLECTVEGTSNPNLYWYRQAAGRGLQLLFYSVGIGQISSEVPQNLSASRPQDRQFILSSKKLLLSDSGFYLCAWHGLNVMDEQFFGPGTRLTVL.

CDR3 amino acids: CASSLVAGSGTGELFF. The J gene is TRBJ2-2, the V gene TRBV7-2. CDR1 is SGHTA and CDR2 is FQGNSA in the germline V gene. The CDR3 covers 16 residues.